This is a list of T cell receptor beta chains from one sample in a study of shared clonotypes between healthy human individuals. The protocol was immunoSEQ multiplex PCR, while the TCRdb copy is restricted to in-frame clones and leaves out a portion. This table has over a million clones, roughly 80% appearing once. Sequencing was done on a sample of memory CD4+ T cells sorted from blood. The receptor set was obtained from a man younger than 35 in good health. Each CDR3 is given with its conserved first and last residue. A D gene is named only where the DNA matches it firmly. Rows may omit the clone size; those that give it use once, few, many or a size class.

TRBV7-9	TRBJ2-5	.	.	TGTGCCAGCAGCTTAAGTCTCACAGCCCAAGAGACCCAGTACTTC	CASSLSLTAQETQYF
TRBV30	TRBJ1-5	few	.	TGTGCCTGGAGGGACAACAATCAGCCCCAGCATTTT	CAWRDNNQPQHF
TRBV5-1	TRBJ2-1	.	TRBD2	TGCGCCAGCAGCCCATCGGCTAGCGGAAACAATGAGCAGTTCTTC	CASSPSASGNNEQFF
TRBV6-5	TRBJ2-7	once	TRBD2	TGTGCCAGCAGTTACTCAGGACTAGCGGGGAAGGGCGAGCAGTACTTC	CASSYSGLAGKGEQYF
TRBV10-3	TRBJ1-1	.	.	TGTGCCTCCTCCGCAGGGATAGTTGGCACTGAAGCTTTCTTT	CASSAGIVGTEAFF
TRBV4-2	TRBJ2-1	.	TRBD2	TGTGCCAGCAGCCAAGAGGGACTAGCGGGAGGTAGCTCCTACAATGAGCAGTTCTTC	CASSQEGLAGGSSYNEQFF
TRBV9	TRBJ1-2	.	.	TGTGCCAGCAGCGCCGATCCCGGGACGGGCAGATATGGCTACACCTTC	CASSADPGTGRYGYTF
TRBV2	TRBJ2-1	few	TRBD1	TGTGCCAGCACTGCGGGACAGGGCCTTCCCCGGGGGCAGTTCTTC	CASTAGQGLPRGQFF
TRBV18	TRBJ1-1	few	.	TGTGCCAGCTCACAGGCACAGAACACTGAAGCTTTCTTT	CASSQAQNTEAFF
TRBV30	TRBJ1-1	once	.	TGTGCCTGGAGTTTCAAACACACAGGCTCCACTGAAGCTTTCTTT	CAWSFKHTGSTEAFF
TRBV30	TRBJ1-4	.	TRBD1	TGTGCCTGGAGTGAACAGGGGGAGCCGTTTAATGAAAAACTGTTTTTT	CAWSEQGEPFNEKLFF
TRBV20-1	TRBJ1-2	.	.	TGCAGTGCTATCGAAGGCTATGGCTACACCTTC	CSAIEGYGYTF
TRBV6-1	TRBJ2-7	.	TRBD1	TGTGCCAGCAGTGTTGGACAGGGTACCTACGAGCAGTACTTC	CASSVGQGTYEQYF
TRBV6-1	TRBJ2-1	.	.	TGTGCCAGCAGTGAAACGGTAGGGGGAGTAGGGACTGAGCAGTTCTTC	CASSETVGGVGTEQFF
TRBV7-2	TRBJ1-1	once	.	TGTGCCAGCAGCCGGGTATTGAACACTGAAGCTTTCTTT	CASSRVLNTEAFF
TRBV6-5	TRBJ1-5	.	.	TGTGCCAGCAGCTCGTCTGGGCAGCCCCAGCATTTT	CASSSSGQPQHF
TRBV5-1	TRBJ1-1	.	.	TGCGCCAGCAGCCCGGGACAACCGAACACTGAAGCTTTCTTT	CASSPGQPNTEAFF
TRBV7-9	TRBJ1-2	few	.	TGTGCCAGCAGCGCAACAGGAAACTATGGCTACACCTTC	CASSATGNYGYTF
TRBV7-2	TRBJ2-5	.	.	TGTGCCAGCAGAGGCCAGCGCCAATGGGAGACCCAGTACTTC	CASRGQRQWETQYF
TRBV6-5	TRBJ1-3	.	.	TGTGCCAGCAGTTCCAACAGGGCCGTCTCTGGAAACACCATATATTTT	CASSSNRAVSGNTIYF
TRBV6-5	TRBJ1-1	.	.	TGTGCCAGCAGTTACGGTAGCTACACTGAAGCTTTCTTT	CASSYGSYTEAFF
TRBV5-1	TRBJ2-5	once	.	TGCGCCAGCAGCTTGGGCTTGGGGGAGACCCAGTACTTC	CASSLGLGETQYF
TRBV5-1	TRBJ2-5	.	.	TGCGCCAGCAGCGCCTCTACAGCGGGAGAGACCCAGTACTTC	CASSASTAGETQYF
TRBV30	TRBJ1-5	few	.	TGTGCCTGGAGTGTAGGCCACTTAAATCAGCCCCAGCATTTT	CAWSVGHLNQPQHF
TRBV7-9	TRBJ2-3	.	TRBD2	TGTGCCAGCATATCTAGGAGAGCCAGCGGGAGTCCCACAGATACGCAGTATTTT	CASISRRASGSPTDTQYF
TRBV7-9	TRBJ2-5	.	.	TGTGCCAGCAGCCCCGCGTCGGGGGCAGGGGGACAAGAGACCCAGTACTTC	CASSPASGAGGQETQYF
TRBV4-1	TRBJ2-3	.	.	TGCGCCAGCAGCCCATCTAGCACAAATACGCAGTATTTT	CASSPSSTNTQYF
TRBV5-4	TRBJ2-1	.	.	TGTGCCAGCAGCTTTGACTACAATGAGCAGTTCTTC	CASSFDYNEQFF
TRBV7-8	TRBJ1-3	.	.	TGTGCCAGCAGCCAACAGGTTCTCTCTGGAAACACCATATATTTT	CASSQQVLSGNTIYF
TRBV6-5	TRBJ2-5	.	.	TGTGCCAGCAGTTACGGGGGCTCCCAAGAGACCCAGTACTTC	CASSYGGSQETQYF
TRBV4-1	TRBJ1-2	.	.	TGCGCCAGCAGCCAAGCGTTTGATACGTTGGACAACTATGGCTACACCTTC	CASSQAFDTLDNYGYTF
TRBV6-4	TRBJ1-1	.	.	TGTGCCAGCAGTGACTCCCTAACACCGTCCCAAGAGGCTGAAGCTTTCTTT	CASSDSLTPSQEAEAFF
TRBV6-1	TRBJ2-3	.	.	TGTGCCAGCAGCAGGAGAGATACGCAGTATTTT	CASSRRDTQYF
TRBV28	TRBJ1-6	.	.	TGTGCCAGCAGTTTAGGGCAGGGAAGTTCACCCCTCCACTTT	CASSLGQGSSPLHF
TRBV6-1	TRBJ1-1	.	.	TGTGCCACTACCTGGGGGGTGAACACTGAAGCTTTCTTT	CATTWGVNTEAFF
TRBV7-2	TRBJ2-4	.	TRBD2	TGTGCCAGCAGCTCCGAAGCGGGAGGGGTAGCCAAAAACATTCAGTACTTC	CASSSEAGGVAKNIQYF
TRBV5-6	TRBJ1-3	.	.	TGTGCCAGCAGCCCACTCTCTGGAAACACCATATATTTT	CASSPLSGNTIYF